One and the same sample provided the 5 T cell receptor beta chains below, sequenced in a study of T cell changes during pregnancy in multiple sclerosis. The method was immunoSEQ multiplex PCR; TCRdb's version includes in-frame clones alone and lacks a portion of them. The repertoire holds about 44,000 clones, roughly 89% seen once, with 0.55% to 0.7% in the top ten. The sample in question was CD4+ T cells from peripheral blood mononuclear cells, obtained in the first trimester of pregnancy. These receptors were collected from a female donor with multiple sclerosis, enrolled in a pregnancy study.

The table lists this clone with a few counts. V is TRBV2 and J is TRBJ2-7; D is ambiguous. Trimming shortened V by 4 bases and J by 0 bases, and 10 bases separated the two germline ends. The CDR3 totals 14 residues. The germline V gene encodes CDR1 SNHLY and CDR2 FYNNEI. The CDR3 is CASSVMRRSYEQYF. CDR3 sequence (DNA): TGTGCCAGCAGTGTGATGCGGCGCTCCTACGAGCAGTACTTC.

V and J are TRBV23-1 and TRBJ2-7; D might be TRBD1 (6 bases). TRBV23-1 is an ORF; its function is uncertain. Trimming removed 4 bases at V and 6 bases at J, with 19 bases between. The CDR3 has 15 residues. The CDR3 loop reads CASSPRTVCTSEQYF. The CDR3 bases are TGCGCCAGCAGTCCCCGGACAGTATGCACCTCCGAGCAGTACTTC.

The table lists this clone with a count of one. The chain couples TRBV30 to TRBJ2-1, with TRBD2 as a possible D gene (6 bases). V gave up 2 bases and J gave up 5 bases, with 10 bases separating them. The CDR3 is made up of 13 amino acids. CDR1 and CDR2 (germline): GTSNPN, SVGIG (reference sequence). CDR3: CAWSRSGDNEQFF. The CDR3 DNA reads as TGTGCCTGGAGTAGGTCGGGAGACAATGAGCAGTTCTTC.

This chain uses TRBV30 with TRBJ1-5; tentatively, D is TRBD1 (5 bases). Trimming shortened V by 2 bases and J by 3 bases, and 8 bases separated the two germline ends. Germline V gene lookup returns CDR1 GTSNPN and CDR2 SVGIG (reference sequence). The CDR3 consists of 13 residues. The CDR3, as DNA: TGTGCCTGGAGTCAGGGCTTCAATCAGCCCCAGCATTTT. Amino acid sequence: CAWSQGFNQPQHF.

The V gene is TRBV11-1, the J gene TRBJ1-3; TRBD1 might be the D (5 bases). The V gene lost 5 bases and the J gene lost 8 bases, with 16 bases spanning the gap. The CDR3 sequence is 14 residues long. Germline V CDR1 and CDR2: SGHAT, FQDESV (reference sequence). The CDR3 sequence is CASSQERPGDTIYF. The CDR3 nucleotides read TGTGCCAGCAGCCAGGAACGTCCGGGGGACACCATATATTTT.